The 14 T cell receptor beta chains reported below all come from one sample, sequenced in a study of T cell changes during pregnancy in multiple sclerosis. Here immunoSEQ multiplex PCR was the method, and the copy in TCRdb shows in-frame clones only, minus some. The sample has approximately 59,000 clones, approximately 92% seen once. Sequenced material: CD4+ T cells from peripheral blood mononuclear cells, taken before pregnancy. The receptors stem from a female donor with multiple sclerosis, enrolled in a pregnancy study.

The chain employs TRBV5-1 and TRBJ2-5; 7 bases line up with TRBD1. Per germline, CDR1 SGHRS and CDR2 YFSETQ. The CDR3 covers 14 residues. V was clipped by 4 bases and J by 3 bases; unmatched bases: 6. CDR3 amino acids: CASSQGTAKETQYF. CDR3 in DNA: TGCGCCAGCAGCCAAGGGACAGCCAAAGAGACCCAGTACTTC.

This chain connects TRBV6-4 to TRBJ2-1, with 7 bases lining up with TRBD1. Trimming removed 7 bases from V and 1 base from J; junction bases left unmatched: 4. Germline CDR1 and CDR2: MRHNA and SNTAGT. This CDR3 has 14 residues. The CDR3 sequence: CASKRDRSYNEQFF. CDR3 sequence (DNA): TGTGCCAGCAAACGGGACAGATCCTACAATGAGCAGTTCTTC.

This chain links TRBV2 with TRBJ1-5, with TRBD1 matching 9 bases. Per germline, CDR1 SNHLY and CDR2 FYNNEI. CDR3 size: 14 residues. The V segment lost 6 bases and the J segment 6 bases; nucleotides outside the gene matches: 6. CDR3 region: CASSLTGGIQPQHF. CDR3 nucleotides: TGTGCCAGCAGCTTGACAGGGGGAATTCAGCCCCAGCATTTT.

This clone occurred once. The CDR3 nucleotides are TGTGCCAGCAGCTTAGAACTAGCGGGAGGCGAGCAGTACTTC. It codes for CASSLELAGGEQYF. V gene TRBV7-2 combines with J gene TRBJ2-7, with TRBD2 matching 12 bases. Per the germline V gene, CDR1 is SGHTA and CDR2 is FQGNSA. J gave up 6 bases and V 1 base, and 1 base lay outside the gene matches. The CDR3 contains 14 residues.

This sequence joins TRBV9 and TRBJ1-5; D may be TRBD1 (6 bases). Germline lookup yields CDR1 SGDLS and CDR2 YYNGEE. Trimming stripped 2 bases from V and 6 bases from J, with 12 bases between. CDR3 length: 14 residues. The CDR3: CASSVTGSGQPQHF. The CDR3 region has the DNA TGTGCCAGCAGCGTCACAGGGTCCGGTCAGCCCCAGCATTTT.

This chain joins TRBV9 and TRBJ2-2; D is unclear. The CDR3 totals 14 residues. V was pared by 6 bases and J by 4 bases, with 13 bases between. Germline CDR1 and CDR2: SGDLS and YYNGEE. CDR3 sequence reads: CASTLQDFTGELFF. The CDR3 DNA reads as TGTGCCAGCACCCTCCAGGATTTCACCGGGGAGCTGTTTTTT.

In DNA form, the CDR3 reads TGTGCCAGCAGCCTCGACATGGACACTGAAGCTTTCTTT. Protein: CASSLDMDTEAFF. The chain combines TRBV6-5 with TRBJ1-1; no reliable D call. There are 13 residues in the CDR3. V lost 6 bases and J 3 bases, leaving 11 bases between the germline ends. Germline lookup yields CDR1 MNHEY and CDR2 SVGAGI.

This chain joins TRBV5-6 and TRBJ1-4, with 7 nucleotides matching TRBD1. V lost 4 bases, J lost 9 bases, and 12 bases stayed unmatched. Per germline, CDR1 SGHDT and CDR2 YYEEEE. This CDR3 is 15 amino acids long. The CDR3 is CASSVGQARSKKLFF. The CDR3 DNA follows: TGTGCCAGCAGCGTAGGACAGGCGAGGTCGAAAAAACTGTTTTTT.

V usage is TRBV4-2 and J usage is TRBJ2-2; D gene uncertain. The germline V gene has CDR1 LGHNA and CDR2 YNFKEQ. V was pared by 4 bases and J by 0 bases, with 12 bases between. This CDR3 is built from 16 residues. This chain's CDR3 is CASSPPGRANTGELFF. The DNA for the CDR3 is TGTGCCAGCAGCCCTCCGGGTCGAGCGAACACCGGGGAGCTGTTTTTT.

This chain joins TRBV19 and TRBJ1-5, with no clear D. The CDR3 extends over 13 amino acids. Looked up from germline, CDR1 is LNHDA and CDR2 is SQIVND (reference sequence). Trimming pared 0 bases from V and 7 bases from J, leaving 7 bases between. The CDR3, as DNA: TGTGCCAGTAGTATAGATCAGGTCCAGCCCCAGCATTTT. It specifies CASSIDQVQPQHF.

The chain has TRBV19 and TRBJ2-1; TRBD2 is a possible D gene (6 bases). Deletions cut 2 bases from V and 0 bases from J, with 20 bases between. Germline V gene sequence: CDR1 LNHDA, CDR2 SQIVND (reference sequence). This CDR3 spans 19 amino acids. CDR3 in amino acids: CASSIWGVASPTSYNEQFF. CDR3 nucleotides: TGTGCCAGTAGTATATGGGGGGTAGCGAGCCCTACCTCCTACAATGAGCAGTTCTTC.

The V call is TRBV6-4, the J call TRBJ1-2; TRBD1 matches at 7 bases. The CDR3 has 15 residues. V gave up 2 bases and J gave up 7 bases; unmatched junction bases: 10. In germline, CDR1 is MRHNA, CDR2 SNTAGT. Here the CDR3 reads CASSDAAKGAPGYTF. CDR3 in DNA: TGTGCCAGCAGTGACGCTGCGAAGGGGGCGCCTGGCTACACCTTC.

The chain is built from TRBV5-8 and TRBJ2-5; TRBD2 matches at 8 bases. The ends lost 3 bases at V and 6 bases at J; junction bases unmatched: 13. The CDR3 is 16 residues long. The germline V gene encodes CDR1 SGHTS and CDR2 YDEGEE. The CDR3 here is CASSSTVAGGGKTQYF. The CDR3 DNA reads TGTGCCAGCAGCTCTACCGTTGCGGGAGGAGGGAAGACCCAGTACTTC.

V is TRBV28 and J is TRBJ2-5; 8 bases fit TRBD2. Trimming cost V 7 bases and J 5 bases; bases outside gene matches: 15. The CDR3 has 16 amino acids. Germline V lookup: CDR1 MDHEN, CDR2 SYDVKM. This CDR3 reads CASMSPPSGSGETQYF. As DNA, the CDR3 is TGTGCCAGCATGTCCCCCCCCAGCGGGAGCGGGGAGACCCAGTACTTC.